This entry lists 4 T cell receptor beta chains sequenced from one sample in a study of cytomegalovirus exposure and HLA in healthy donors. PCR involved 60 Vbeta and 13 Jbeta primers. Measured with immunoSEQ multiplex PCR; TCRdb has only the in-frame clones, and not every one. This sample's clone table lists some 47,000 clones. Input material: PBMCs. The receptors here all came from a woman between 40 and 55 years old in good health and CMV-seronegative.

This chain links TRBV4-3 with TRBJ2-5; possibly TRBD1 for D (6 bases). V shed 0 bases and J shed 3 bases, with 14 bases lying between them. Germline values: CDR1 LGHNA, CDR2 YSLEER. The CDR3 contains 16 residues. The CDR3 sequence: CASSQEGAKREETQYF. CDR3 in DNA: TGCGCCAGCAGCCAAGAGGGGGCGAAGAGGGAAGAGACCCAGTACTTC.

This chain connects TRBV19 to TRBJ1-1; weak D call: TRBD1 (6 bases). The V and J ends lost 4 bases and 5 bases respectively, with 14 bases between them. Per the germline V gene, CDR1 is LNHDA and CDR2 is SQIVND (reference sequence). The CDR3 is 14 residues long. This CDR3 is CASSTHQGWTEAFF. The CDR3 region has the DNA TGTGCCAGTAGTACTCACCAGGGGTGGACTGAAGCTTTCTTT. The full variable domain, its missing parts supplied by reference TRBV19 and TRBJ1-1, is DGGITQSPKYLFRKEGQNVTLSCEQNLNHDAMYWYRQDPGQGLRLIYYSQIVNDFQKGDIAEGYSVSREKKESFPLTVTSAQKNPTAFYLCASSTHQGWTEAFFGQGTRLTVV.

The chain recombines TRBV5-1 with TRBJ2-7; 8 bases agree with TRBD1. Germline V gene lookup returns CDR1 SGHRS and CDR2 YFSETQ. V dropped 2 bases and J dropped 7; count of bases not matched to a gene: 2. The CDR3 contains 12 residues. The CDR3 region is CASSFRTGEQYF. The CDR3 coding sequence is TGCGCCAGCAGCTTTCGGACAGGGGAGCAGTACTTC.

The V gene is TRBV6-1, the J gene TRBJ1-5, with D perhaps matching TRBD1 (5 bases). The V gene lost 2 bases and the J gene lost 6 bases, with 14 bases spanning the gap. Germline V gene lookup returns CDR1 MNHNS and CDR2 SASEGT. The CDR3 is 15 amino acids. The CDR3 here is CASSEYLGPGQPQHF. The CDR3 coding sequence is TGTGCCAGCAGTGAATATCTGGGGCCCGGTCAGCCCCAGCATTTT.